This is a list of T cell receptor beta chains from one sample in a study of neoadjuvant anti-PD-1 for oral cavity cancer. Data came from immunoSEQ multiplex PCR; TCRdb stores just in-frame clones and leaves some out. The sample contains under 2,500 clones, roughly 65% of which appear only once. Source: tumor tissue, taken after nivolumab (anti-PD-1) treatment. The receptors derive from a person aged 40 to 85 with oral cavity squamous cell carcinoma. The CDR3 runs from the conserved cysteine through the conserved F or W. Each record gives: V gene, clone size, CDR3 length, CDR3 protein. Rows give clone size only sometimes, using once, few, many, or a class for an expanded clone.

>TRBV7-8|-|16
CATHGKYEGGTDTQYF
>TRBV7-2|few|17
CASSLAPPGQGIYEQYF
>TRBV9|-|17
CASSVDNREEPNYGYTF
>TRBV6-6|-|13
CASGGQGSYEQYF
>TRBV6-6|few|12
CASRGEHWELFF
>TRBV30|few|13
CAWRRGQGDGYTF
>TRBV14|once|18
CASSPKSSSAARGYEQYF
>TRBV6-5|-|14
CASNEGGKSYGYTF
>TRBV27|large|16
CASTLSGSKSIDEQYF
>TRBV27|-|13
CASSPALGREQFF
>TRBV11-3|-|14
CASSLDRGTGEQFF
>TRBV2|-|13
CASREGTFYGYTF
>TRBV11-2|-|16
CASSLRRTSGRDTQYF
>TRBV10-1|-|16
CASSEQLGLAGDTQYF
>TRBV28|-|17
CASSLIPQNGRIRVAFF
>TRBV7-9|few|19
CASSFRGRGLAGYTDTQYF
>TRBV6-1|few|15
CASSGGQGIVHEQFF
>TRBV11-2|-|14
CASSQGTGFSEQYF
>TRBV19|-|14
CASKENSGANVLTF
>TRBV6-6|-|13
CASSPTSYNEQFF
>TRBV5-2|-|16
CASSQTAGGGANVLTF
>TRBV19|-|15
CASGRTVSSNQPQHF
>TRBV5-6|once|15
CASSLRSPATDTQYF
>TRBV5-5|-|15
CASSLGPYSNQPQHF
>TRBV11-3|-|13
CASSLGAGDGYTF
>TRBV6-1|-|14
CASRGPGPNQPQHF
>TRBV5-1|-|14
CASSSRTGDEKLFF
>TRBV27|-|14
CASRGTGPHQPQHF
>TRBV6-5|-|14
CASSLRDRVNEQYF
>TRBV7-9|-|16
CASSLESPGLTGELFF
>TRBV5-1|-|15
CASSAGLAGTGELFF
>TRBV7-6|-|16
CASSLGTREVGETQYF
>TRBV19|-|14
CASSSGANTGELFF
>TRBV30|-|18
CAWSKPGTGLFFTYEQYF
>TRBV7-2|few|15
CASSLVAGGTGELFF
>TRBV7-8|-|19
CASSLPSIVGLVQGYEQYF
>TRBV6-5|-|15
CASSYEKGTNEKLFF
>TRBV19|-|13
CASSIGLDTEAFF
>TRBV30|few|13
CAWSVSPINEQYF
>TRBV19|-|13
CASSFLPGPEAFF
>TRBV4-1|-|17
CASSSQFPVSQGTEAFF
>TRBV11-2|-|14
CASSLGTGTGELFF
>TRBV29-1|few|16
CSVVAPTGGLYNEQFF
>TRBV11-3|-|16
CASSSARQGPTDTQYF
>TRBV7-9|-|15
CASSPTWGPNQPQHF
>TRBV19|-|15
CASSPREAMVDTQYF
>TRBV2|-|14
CASRQGTTGHEQYF
>TRBV14|large|13
CASSQGGRTEAFF
>TRBV6-1|-|13
CASGSRETQPQHF
>TRBV4-2|few|15
CASRELAGEYYEQYF
>TRBV5-1|few|12
CASSLGAAEAFF
>TRBV28|-|16
CASSLSGQGRNQPQHF
>TRBV28|-|17
CASSFMRIPPSNTEAFF
>TRBV9|-|19
CASSAPIRGETSGRPHQYF
>TRBV2|few|13
CASKQGNIYGYTF
>TRBV27|-|13
CASSLSVFYEQYF
>TRBV7-9|-|16
CASSLTSAGGPDTQYF